A single sample is the source of the 20 T cell receptor beta chains below, sequenced in a study of T-cell reconstitution after alpha-beta-depleted transplantation in children. TCRbeta library preparation incorporated unique molecular identifiers. TCRdb passed the PCR reads through MiXCR, listing each CDR3 protein once. The data contain 120,000 or so distinct CDR3 sequences, 10% of them seen just once; the ten biggest clones take up more than 7%. The sequences come from PBMCs from the stem cell graft donor, collected from the stem cell graft. The receptors were gathered from a human donor who donated a stem cell graft to a child with acute lymphoblastic leukemia.

This clonotype was seen repeatedly, ten times or more. This chain uses TRBV4-3 with TRBJ2-2; a weak D match, TRBD1 (6 bases). V gave up 0 bases and J gave up 4 bases, with 15 bases separating them. Germline CDR1 LGHNA, CDR2 YSLEER. CDR3 length: 17 amino acids. The CDR3: CASSQDNHGTTTGELFF. CDR3 in DNA: TGCGCCAGCAGCCAAGATAATCACGGGACAACCACCGGGGAGCTGTTTTTT.

This clonotype was counted ten times or more. This chain connects TRBV20-1 to TRBJ1-5; the D gene is possibly TRBD1 (5 bases). Germline V lookup: CDR1 DFQATT, CDR2 SNEGSKA (reference sequence). V lost 5 bases to trimming and J lost 4 bases, with 18 bases between them. The CDR3 has 15 residues. CDR3 bases: TGCAGTGCTTTCCGACAGCCCGGGGCTAATCAGCCCCAGCATTTT. Residues: CSAFRQPGANQPQHF.

This clonotype was counted many times. The chain couples TRBV11-3 to TRBJ2-1; 14 nucleotides match TRBD2. The germline CDR1 and CDR2 sequences are SGHNT and YENEEA. V trimming: 3 bases; J trimming: 0 bases; junction bases outside the gene matches: 7. The CDR3 loop spans 19 amino acids. Here the CDR3 reads CASSFSTSGGVISYNEQFF. For the CDR3, the DNA is TGTGCCAGCAGCTTTTCGACTAGCGGGGGGGTAATCTCCTACAATGAGCAGTTCTTC.

This clonotype was detected only once. Possible read error: a much larger clone is one base away. V is TRBV20-1 and J is TRBJ2-7, with D tentatively TRBD1 (6 bases). Trimming cost V 6 bases and J 3 bases, with 21 bases left between them. Germline V gives CDR1 DFQATT, CDR2 SNEGSKA (reference sequence). The CDR3 contains 15 residues. The CDR3 DNA is TGCAGTGCCTCCCAGTTCCAGGACAGCAGCTACGAGCAGTACTTC. Its translation: CSASQFQDSSYEQYF.

In its sample, this clonotype was seen many times. The chain is built from TRBV3-1 and TRBJ2-4, with D perhaps matching TRBD2 (6 bases). Deletions cut 8 bases from V and 3 bases from J, with 20 bases between. This CDR3 has 16 residues. Germline V lookup: CDR1 LGHDT, CDR2 YNNKEL (reference sequence). This CDR3 reads CASSSRRGPDKNIQYF. CDR3 bases: TGTGCCAGCTCCTCAAGGAGGGGCCCTGACAAAAACATTCAGTACTTC.

In this sample, this clonotype turned up many times. The V call is TRBV19, the J call TRBJ1-2; D unclear. The CDR3 has 12 amino acids. V lost 6 bases to trimming and J lost 4 bases, with 9 bases between them. Germline V gene sequence: CDR1 LNHDA, CDR2 SQIVND (reference sequence). CDR3 loop: CASRTSLYGYTF. The CDR3 nucleotides are TGTGCCAGTAGGACGTCCCTCTATGGCTACACCTTC.

The chain links TRBV11-2 to TRBJ2-3; tentatively, D is TRBD2 (5 bases). The CDR3 is 15 residues long. Germline V gives CDR1 SGHAT, CDR2 FQNNGV. V dropped 0 bases and J dropped 11 bases, with 18 bases sitting between them. The DNA of the CDR3 is TGTGCCAGCAGCTTAGATCGAGACTATTATATCGGGCAGTATTTT. The encoded protein is CASSLDRDYYIGQYF.

This clonotype has at least ten counts. The rearrangement links TRBV6-5 to TRBJ2-2, with 7 nucleotides matching TRBD1. The CDR3 is 18 residues long. Germline V gene data show CDR1 as MNHEY and CDR2 as SVGAGI. Trimming cost V 0 bases and J 4 bases; bases outside gene matches: 11. CDR3 nucleotide sequence: TGTGCCAGCAGTTACTCGATTTTCCGACAGGGTGGCACCGGGGAGCTGTTTTTT. Its translation is CASSYSIFRQGGTGELFF.

There are many counts of this clonotype. Here the CDR3 DNA reads TGCGCCAGCAGCCGGACAGGGGAAACGGGAGAGACCCAGTACTTC. Translation gives CASSRTGETGETQYF. This chain links TRBV5-1 with TRBJ2-5, with 9 bases matching TRBD1. Germline CDR1 reads SGHRS; CDR2 reads YFSETQ. This CDR3 has 15 amino acids. Trimming took 4 bases from V and 4 from J; bases not matched to a gene: 8.

This clonotype came up many times. V is TRBV12-3 or TRBV12-4 and J is TRBJ2-5; D not certain. V lost 0 bases, J lost 4 bases, and 15 bases lay in between. CDR3 size: 16 residues. The CDR3 sequence: CASSLAGTSKRETQYF. DNA for the CDR3: TGTGCCAGCAGTTTAGCGGGCACTTCAAAGCGAGAGACCCAGTACTTC.

This clonotype was picked up a small number of times. The V call is TRBV7-2, the J call TRBJ2-7, with a tentative D call TRBD1 (6 bases). Deletions cut 4 bases from V and 3 bases from J, with 16 bases between. This CDR3 spans 15 amino acids. Germline V gene lookup returns CDR1 SGHTA and CDR2 FQGNSA. CDR3 sequence: CASSSQQGRGYEQYF. DNA for the CDR3: TGTGCCAGCAGCTCCCAACAGGGAAGAGGCTACGAGCAGTACTTC.

The sample holds many counts of this clonotype. The rearrangement links TRBV5-1 to TRBJ2-2; no definite D call. The CDR3 contains 14 residues. Germline CDR1 and CDR2: SGHRS and YFSETQ. Trimming stripped 6 bases from V and 4 bases from J, with 13 bases between. The CDR3 DNA is TGCGCCAGCACCCTAGATGGAGCCACCGGGGAGCTGTTTTTT. Translation gives CASTLDGATGELFF. Combining the CDR3 with reference TRBV5-1 and TRBJ2-2 gives the whole variable domain KAGVTQTPRYLIKTRGQQVTLSCSPISGHRSVSWYQQTPGQGLQFLFEYFSETQRNKGNFPGRFSGRQFSNSRSEMNVSTLELGDSALYLCASTLDGATGELFFGEGSRLTVL.

The rearrangement links TRBV10-3 to TRBJ2-1, with 9 bases aligning to TRBD2. Per germline, CDR1 ENHRY and CDR2 SYGVKD. Trimming cost V 0 bases and J 9 bases; bases outside gene matches: 9. This CDR3 comprises 16 residues. The CDR3 coding sequence is TGTGCCATCAGTGAGTCTGGCGGGAGGGCCTTGGGTGAGCAGTTCTTC. As protein: CAISESGGRALGEQFF.

At least ten counts were recorded for this clonotype. The gene calls are TRBV5-1 and TRBJ2-2; D uncertain. V was clipped by 0 bases and J by 6 bases, with 12 bases between them. The CDR3 has 15 residues. Germline CDR1 SGHRS, CDR2 YFSETQ. This CDR3 is CASSLGMSVAGELFF. The CDR3, as DNA: TGCGCCAGCAGCTTGGGTATGTCGGTGGCCGGGGAGCTGTTTTTT.

This clonotype showed up many times. The V gene is TRBV28, the J gene TRBJ2-7, with 9 bases lining up with TRBD1. V shed 1 base and J 2 bases; nucleotides not matched to a gene: 6. CDR1 MDHEN and CDR2 SYDVKM come from the germline V gene. This CDR3 comprises 16 residues. The CDR3 bases are TGTGCCAGCAGTTTATTCGGGACAGGGAGTACCTACGAGCAGTACTTC. The encoded protein is CASSLFGTGSTYEQYF.

This clonotype came up many times. V is TRBV2 and J is TRBJ1-5; D not resolved. V lost 2 bases and J lost 4, with 15 bases in between. The CDR3 loop spans 16 amino acids. Germline CDR1 is SNHLY and CDR2 is FYNNEI. Here the CDR3 reads CASSELAGYGNQPQHF. The CDR3 DNA reads TGTGCCAGCAGTGAATTGGCCGGATATGGGAATCAGCCCCAGCATTTT.

The chain is built from TRBV11-2 and TRBJ2-1; TRBD1 aligns across 9 bases. V gave up 8 bases and J gave up 3 bases; unmatched junction bases: 2. Germline lookup yields CDR1 SGHAT and CDR2 FQNNGV. The CDR3 covers 13 residues. CDR3 coding DNA: TGTGCCAGCGGACAGGGGATCTACAATGAGCAGTTCTTC. Translating it yields CASGQGIYNEQFF. Variable domain in full (rest from reference TRBV11-2 and TRBJ2-1): EAGVAQSPRYKIIEKRQSVAFWCNPISGHATLYWYQQILGQGPKLLIQFQNNGVVDDSQLPKDRFSAERLKGVDSTLKIQPAKLEDSAVYLCASGQGIYNEQFFGPGTRLTVL.

This clonotype was seen many times. V usage is TRBV7-2 and J usage is TRBJ1-3; tentative D call: TRBD1 (6 bases). This CDR3 has 14 residues. Trimming left V 5 bases short and J 0 bases short, with 8 bases between. The germline gives CDR1 SGHTA, CDR2 FQGNSA. The CDR3 DNA sequence: TGTGCCAGCAGCGGACAGTTCTCTGGAAACACCATATATTTT. As protein: CASSGQFSGNTIYF.

This clonotype appeared many times. The chain employs TRBV29-1 and TRBJ2-1; 7 nucleotides line up with TRBD1. Germline assignment: CDR1 SQVTM and CDR2 ANQGSEA. CDR3 size: 15 residues. The V segment lost 6 bases and the J segment 3 bases; nucleotides outside the gene matches: 11. The CDR3 spells CSVTRMDRNYNEQFF. The CDR3 region has the DNA TGCAGCGTGACCCGTATGGACAGGAACTACAATGAGCAGTTCTTC.

This clonotype was found many times. The CDR3 sequence is CASSLLGSEAFF. The CDR3 DNA reads as TGTGCCAGCAGCTTGTTGGGATCTGAAGCTTTCTTT. The chain has TRBV5-5 and TRBJ1-1; D gene ambiguous. Trimming removed 1 base from V and 6 bases from J, with 7 bases in between. The CDR3 totals 12 residues. The germline gives CDR1 SGHKS, CDR2 YYEKEE (reference sequence).